This entry lists 5 T cell receptor beta chains sequenced from one sample in a study of blood T cell repertoires in COVID-19. Assay: immunoSEQ multiplex PCR; the TCRdb copy retains only in-frame clones and omits some. This sample yields a few hundred thousand clones, of which around 88% are seen a single time; roughly 1.7% belongs to the top ten. The sample was peripheral blood. The receptors stem from a woman in her thirties with COVID-19, enrolled during active disease.

The V gene is TRBV19, the J gene TRBJ1-5, with 9 nucleotides matching TRBD1. The CDR3 length is 18 residues. V was clipped by 2 bases and J by 2 bases; unmatched bases: 10. The germline CDR1 and CDR2 sequences are LNHDA and SQIVND (reference sequence). The CDR3 DNA reads as TGTGCCAGTAGTATAAGGACAGGGGCTACTCTGGGCAATCAGCCCCAGCATTTT. This sequence encodes CASSIRTGATLGNQPQHF.

The rearrangement joins TRBV19 to TRBJ2-1; 7 nucleotides align to TRBD2. J gave up 6 bases and V 6 bases, and 8 bases lay outside the gene matches. Germline values: CDR1 LNHDA, CDR2 SQIVND (reference sequence). This CDR3 is built from 14 residues. CDR3 in amino acids: CASRNGGGLNEQFF. DNA of the CDR3: TGTGCCAGTAGGAATGGCGGGGGTCTCAATGAGCAGTTCTTC. Looking up the rest from reference TRBV19 and TRBJ2-1 gives the full variable domain: DGGITQSPKYLFRKEGQNVTLSCEQNLNHDAMYWYRQDPGQGLRLIYYSQIVNDFQKGDIAEGYSVSREKKESFPLTVTSAQKNPTAFYLCASRNGGGLNEQFFGPGTRLTVL.

The chain carries TRBV7-3 and TRBJ1-1; 8 bases match TRBD1. Per the germline V gene, CDR1 is SGHTA and CDR2 is FQGTGA. V shed 4 bases and J 3 bases; nucleotides not matched to a gene: 4. The CDR3 covers 14 residues. The CDR3 region is CASSSGQGHTEAFF. CDR3 DNA: TGTGCCAGCAGCTCAGGACAGGGACACACTGAAGCTTTCTTT. The full variable domain, completed using reference TRBV7-3 and TRBJ1-1, is GAGVSQTPSNKVTEKGKYVELRCDPISGHTALYWYRQSLGQGPEFLIYFQGTGAADDSGLPNDRFFAVRPEGSVSTLKIQRTERGDSAVYLCASSSGQGHTEAFFGQGTRLTVV.

Points on this clone: Other DNA sequences of this sample code for an identical CDR3. The chain recombines TRBV11-2 with TRBJ1-5; weak D call: TRBD1 (5 bases). The CDR3 has 15 residues. Germline V lookup: CDR1 SGHAT, CDR2 FQNNGV. V dropped 1 base and J dropped 1 base, with 8 bases sitting between them. CDR3 region: CASSLGGGSNQPQHF. In nucleotides, the CDR3 is TGTGCCAGCAGCTTAGGGGGGGGAAGCAATCAGCCCCAGCATTTT.

The rearrangement links TRBV19 to TRBJ2-6; D is undetermined. CDR1 is LNHDA, CDR2 SQIVND, per germline (reference sequence). V lost 1 base, J lost 0 bases, and 7 bases lay in between. This CDR3 is 16 amino acids long. CDR3 loop: CASSIVANSGANVLTF. In DNA, the CDR3 is TGTGCCAGTAGTATAGTAGCAAACTCTGGGGCCAACGTCCTGACTTTC.